This T cell receptor (beta chain) comes out of a study of persistence of HIV-infected CD4 T cells. This was the immunoSEQ version 4 assay in survey mode. Sequencing was performed with immunoSEQ multiplex PCR; in TCRdb, only in-frame clones are kept and a portion is missing. Altogether about 40,000 clones are present, approximately 78% being singletons, with the ten largest covering 11% to 15%. Cells were stimulated with overlapping HIV-1 Gag 15-mer peptides. CD40L-negative CD69-negative CD45RO-high memory CD4+ T cells were sorted as populations depleted of antigen-responding cells. CD8+ T cells were removed from PBMCs prior to stimulation. General observations from the study: CMV- and Gag-responding cells had lower TCRbeta richness than CD3/CD28-responding cells.

This clone has a single count. The target antigen is unknown. V shed 3 bases and J shed 7 bases, with 13 bases lying between them. CDR3 size: 14 residues. From germline, CDR1 is SGDLS and CDR2 YYNGEE. This TCR was recovered from an adult man with HIV who was CMV-seropositive. The specimen comprised CD4+ T cells sorted from PBMCs after approximately 19-hour stimulation, sampled from a patient who received antiretroviral therapy. This chain joins TRBV9 and TRBJ1-4, with D possibly TRBD1 on 5 matching bases. CDR3 sequence: CASSGRPGREKLFF. The DNA of the CDR3 is TGTGCCAGCAGCGGCCGGCCGGGACGTGAAAAACTGTTTTTT. Variable domain in full (rest from reference TRBV9 and TRBJ1-4): DSGVTQTPKHLITATGQRVTLRCSPRSGDLSVYWYQQSLDQGLQFLIQYYNGEERAKGNILERFSAQQFPDLHSELNLSSLELGDSALYFCASSGRPGREKLFFGSGTQLSVL.